The 27 T cell receptor beta chains reported below all come from one sample, sequenced in a study of shared clonotypes between healthy human individuals. Produced via immunoSEQ multiplex PCR; TCRdb's table is partial and in-frame only. This sample carries under 1,900,000 clones, approximately 98.5% of them seen once, and the ten largest clones take roughly 0.35%. Sequencing used naive CD4+ T cells sorted from blood. The sample's subset: CD45RA+ positively selected. Receptor source: a man aged 25-45 years in good health.

The chain combines TRBV28 with TRBJ2-3, with D maybe TRBD1 (6 bases). V lost 7 bases to trimming and J lost 5 bases, with 22 bases between them. The CDR3 is 16 amino acids. Germline V gene lookup returns CDR1 MDHEN and CDR2 SYDVKM. As DNA, the CDR3 is TGTGCCAGCATCACCAGGGGCGCTGAAGGAAGAGATACGCAGTATTTT. It codes for CASITRGAEGRDTQYF.

Worth noting for this clone: The junction does not match germline at one end; this may be a read error. The chain employs TRBV6-1 and TRBJ2-1; D may be TRBD1 or TRBD2 (5 bases each). The CDR3 extends over 12 amino acids. Germline CDR1 MNHNS, CDR2 SASEGT. Here the CDR3 reads CASRALGPHSVF. In DNA form, the CDR3 reads TGTGCCAGCAGGGCCCTGGGACCACACTCAGTCTTC.

The V call is TRBV27, the J call TRBJ2-5, with 9 bases fitting TRBD2. Germline V gene lookup returns CDR1 MNHEY and CDR2 SMNVEV (reference sequence). Germline trimming cut 7 bases from V and 5 bases from J; bases unmatched to any gene: 8. The CDR3 runs to 14 residues. For the CDR3, the DNA is TGTGCCAGCAAACCCGGACTAGCGAGGGAGACCCAGTACTTC. It codes for CASKPGLARETQYF.

This chain connects TRBV28 to TRBJ2-2; a possible D gene is TRBD1 (5 bases). V was trimmed by 4 bases and J by 1 base, leaving 10 bases between them. This CDR3 region has 15 residues. Germline assignment: CDR1 MDHEN and CDR2 SYDVKM. This chain's CDR3 is CASSSAGQNTGELFF. CDR3 coding DNA: TGTGCCAGCAGTTCTGCCGGACAGAACACCGGGGAGCTGTTTTTT.

This clone was recorded a few times. This chain connects TRBV7-9 to TRBJ1-5; D not certain. This CDR3 contains 14 residues. V lost 1 base and J lost 4, with 8 bases in between. Germline loops: CDR1 SEHNR, CDR2 FQNEAQ (reference sequence). CDR3 amino acids: CASSLEQQNQPQHF. In DNA form, the CDR3 reads TGTGCCAGCAGCTTAGAACAGCAAAATCAGCCCCAGCATTTT.

This chain links TRBV7-9 with TRBJ2-7; D gene uncertain. Germline values: CDR1 SEHNR, CDR2 FQNEAQ (reference sequence). The CDR3 extends over 14 amino acids. V dropped 4 bases and J dropped 0 bases, with 10 bases sitting between them. The CDR3 nucleotides read TGTGCCAGCAGCTCCAGACGTAGCTCCTACGAGCAGTACTTC. Protein product: CASSSRRSSYEQYF.

The chain recombines TRBV27 with TRBJ2-1; 13 bases align to TRBD2. This CDR3 contains 15 residues. The V and J ends lost 5 bases and 5 bases, in that order; junction bases with no gene match: 3. The germline gives CDR1 MNHEY, CDR2 SMNVEV (reference sequence). The CDR3 DNA sequence: TGTGCCAGCAGTGATGGGACTAGCGGGAACAATGAGCAGTTCTTC. It translates to CASSDGTSGNNEQFF.

The count of this clone is one. V usage is TRBV28 and J usage is TRBJ2-4, with D uncertain. Germline V gives CDR1 MDHEN, CDR2 SYDVKM. This CDR3 is 16 amino acids long. The V end was cut by 6 bases, the J end by 3 bases, with 18 bases between. In nucleotides, the CDR3 is TGTGCCAGCAGGGCCGGGTCTGGAAGGAGCAAAAACATTCAGTACTTC. Residues: CASRAGSGRSKNIQYF.

J is TRBJ2-1 and V is TRBV30, with 7 bases fitting TRBD2. Germline CDR1 reads GTSNPN; CDR2 reads SVGIG (reference sequence). There are 13 residues in the CDR3. The CDR3 DNA sequence: TGTGCTTTAATGAACGGGAGGAAGGATGAGCAGTTCTTC. Its translation: CALMNGRKDEQFF.

On this clone: Other nucleotide sequences in the sample specify the same CDR3. CDR3 in amino acids: CASSQTGNQPQHF. DNA for the CDR3: TGTGCCAGCAGCCAGACAGGGAATCAGCCCCAGCATTTT. The chain is built from TRBV5-6 and TRBJ1-5, with TRBD1 identical over 7 bases. Germline assignment: CDR1 SGHDT and CDR2 YYEEEE. V lost 4 bases and J lost 4; bases outside the gene matches: 2. The CDR3 has 13 amino acids. Filled out from reference TRBV5-6 and TRBJ1-5, the complete variable domain reads DAGVTQSPTHLIKTRGQQVTLRCSPKSGHDTVSWYQQALGQGPQFIFQYYEEEERQRGNFPDRFSGHQFPNYSSELNVNALLLGDSALYLCASSQTGNQPQHFGDGTRLSIL.

This chain joins TRBV7-3 and TRBJ2-7; D call uncertain. CDR3 length: 14 residues. The V end was cut by 5 bases, the J end by 3 bases, with 14 bases between. Germline assignment: CDR1 SGHTA and CDR2 FQGTGA. The CDR3 sequence: CASSRPTRSYEQYF. The CDR3 DNA reads as TGTGCCAGCAGCCGCCCGACAAGAAGCTACGAGCAGTACTTC. Filled out from reference TRBV7-3 and TRBJ2-7, the complete variable domain reads GAGVSQTPSNKVTEKGKYVELRCDPISGHTALYWYRQSLGQGPEFLIYFQGTGAADDSGLPNDRFFAVRPEGSVSTLKIQRTERGDSAVYLCASSRPTRSYEQYFGPGTRLTVT.

The chain is built from TRBV4-2 and TRBJ2-1; D is unresolved. Trimming left V 0 bases short and J 7 bases short, with 4 bases between. CDR1 LGHNA and CDR2 YNFKEQ come from the germline V gene. This CDR3 contains 12 residues. CDR3 in amino acids: CASSQDRNEQFF. The CDR3 bases are TGTGCCAGCAGCCAAGATCGGAATGAGCAGTTCTTC.

The chain joins TRBV27 to TRBJ2-3; 7 bases fit TRBD2. The CDR3 totals 15 residues. Per the germline V gene, CDR1 is MNHEY and CDR2 is SMNVEV (reference sequence). Trimming cost V 4 bases and J 6 bases; bases outside gene matches: 10. CDR3 nucleotides: TGTGCCAGCAGTTCGCGGGAGAGTCTTACTGATACGCAGTATTTT. This encodes CASSSRESLTDTQYF.

This clone was found a few times. The chain carries TRBV18 and TRBJ2-7, with TRBD2 matching over 8 bases. From germline, CDR1 is KGHSH and CDR2 LQKENI. V lost 0 bases to trimming and J lost 6 bases; unmatched junction nucleotides: 10. This CDR3 region has 16 residues. Here the CDR3 reads CASSPPGLVVGSEQYF. CDR3 in DNA: TGTGCCAGCTCACCACCGGGACTAGTTGTGGGTTCCGAGCAGTACTTC.

This sequence joins TRBV2 and TRBJ2-7; 8 nucleotides match TRBD2. Germline V gives CDR1 SNHLY, CDR2 FYNNEI. CDR3 length equals 13 residues. V dropped 7 bases and J dropped 5; count of bases not matched to a gene: 7. CDR3 in DNA: TGTGCCAGCATGAGTAGCGGGATCCACGAGCAGTACTTC. Protein: CASMSSGIHEQYF. Using reference TRBV2 and TRBJ2-7 for the parts outside the CDR3, the full variable domain is EPEVTQTPSHQVTQMGQEVILRCVPISNHLYFYWYRQILGQKVEFLVSFYNNEISEKSEIFDDQFSVERPDGSNFTLKIRSTKLEDSAMYFCASMSSGIHEQYFGPGTRLTVT.

The chain has TRBV28 and TRBJ1-3; D may be TRBD1 (5 bases). Trimming cost V 7 bases and J 6 bases, with 16 bases left between them. The CDR3 extends over 14 amino acids. The germline V gene encodes CDR1 MDHEN and CDR2 SYDVKM. CDR3 sequence (DNA): TGTGCCAGCACGTGGGCCCTGGGGGTAAACACCATATATTTT. Protein product: CASTWALGVNTIYF.

This chain uses TRBV7-2 with TRBJ2-7; weak D call: TRBD1 (6 bases). Trimming removed 5 bases from V and 4 bases from J, with 15 bases in between. The length of the CDR3 is 14 residues. Germline values: CDR1 SGHTA, CDR2 FQGNSA. The CDR3 region is CASSAQGWDYEQYF. The CDR3, as DNA: TGTGCCAGCAGCGCACAGGGTTGGGATTACGAGCAGTACTTC.

The chain couples TRBV29-1 to TRBJ1-1, with D maybe TRBD1 (5 bases). This CDR3 region has 13 residues. From germline, CDR1 is SQVTM and CDR2 ANQGSEA. The ends were cut back, 0 bases at V and 7 bases at J, with 12 bases in the middle. The CDR3 reads CSVEDVGGGEAFF. In DNA, the CDR3 is TGCAGCGTTGAAGATGTCGGGGGAGGTGAAGCTTTCTTT.

V is TRBV7-2 and J is TRBJ2-7; 9 bases agree with TRBD2. The V segment lost 2 bases and the J segment 4 bases; nucleotides outside the gene matches: 0. The CDR3 consists of 13 residues. Germline lookup yields CDR1 SGHTA and CDR2 FQGNSA. The CDR3, as DNA: TGTGCCAGCAGCTTACTAGCGGGATACGAGCAGTACTTC. This encodes CASSLLAGYEQYF.

This chain links TRBV30 with TRBJ2-1; 8 nucleotides line up with TRBD1. V shed 0 bases and J 15 bases; nucleotides not matched to a gene: 10. The CDR3 loop spans 13 amino acids. CDR1 GTSNPN and CDR2 SVGIG come from the germline V gene (reference sequence). For the CDR3, the DNA is TGTGCCTGGAGTGTACGGATCGGACAGGGTGGGTTCTTC. This encodes CAWSVRIGQGGFF.

This clone was counted a single time. CDR3 in DNA: TGTGCCAGTATAGCTGTTTCACCCGGCACAGATACGCAGTATTTT. It specifies CASIAVSPGTDTQYF. This sequence joins TRBV10-3 and TRBJ2-3, with D hard to call. This CDR3 has 15 residues. The germline gives CDR1 ENHRY, CDR2 SYGVKD. Between the trimmed V and J ends, which lost 10 bases and 1 base, there was a span of 18 bases.

As regards this clone: Other DNA sequences in the same sample also yield this CDR3. V is TRBV6-5 and J is TRBJ1-1; tentatively, D is TRBD1 (5 bases). Between the trimmed V and J ends, which lost 5 bases and 2 bases, there was a span of 9 bases. In germline, CDR1 is MNHEY, CDR2 SVGAGI. The CDR3 length is 13 residues. The CDR3 region has the DNA TGTGCCAGCAGTCGAGGGGTTAACACTGAAGCTTTCTTT. As protein: CASSRGVNTEAFF.

The chain carries TRBV19 and TRBJ1-4; unclear D gene. The CDR3 has 15 residues. V was trimmed by 5 bases and J by 0 bases, leaving 10 bases between them. Germline V CDR1 and CDR2: LNHDA, SQIVND (reference sequence). The CDR3 reads CASSAESATNEKLFF. CDR3 DNA sequence: TGTGCCAGTAGTGCCGAGAGTGCAACTAATGAAAAACTGTTTTTT. Supplemented by reference TRBV19 and TRBJ1-4, the full variable domain reads DGGITQSPKYLFRKEGQNVTLSCEQNLNHDAMYWYRQDPGQGLRLIYYSQIVNDFQKGDIAEGYSVSREKKESFPLTVTSAQKNPTAFYLCASSAESATNEKLFFGSGTQLSVL.

The chain has TRBV6-5 and TRBJ1-2; 8 nucleotides agree with TRBD1. Looked up from germline, CDR1 is MNHEY and CDR2 is SVGAGI. The CDR3 length is 14 residues. After removal of 6 bases from V and 8 bases from J, the junction contained 11 bases not matched to a gene. The chain's CDR3 is CASRKTGEPGGYTF. CDR3 bases: TGTGCCAGCAGAAAGACAGGGGAGCCAGGAGGCTACACCTTC.

J is TRBJ2-2 and V is TRBV5-1; no firm D call. The CDR3 spans 15 residues. V lost 1 base and J lost 5, with 12 bases in between. The germline V gene encodes CDR1 SGHRS and CDR2 YFSETQ. CDR3 nucleotides: TGCGCCAGCAGCTTGTTCGGAGACGGGACCGGGGAGCTGTTTTTT. This codes for CASSLFGDGTGELFF.

The chain links TRBV14 to TRBJ2-3; D gene uncertain. V lost 0 bases and J 7 bases, leaving 8 bases between the germline ends. CDR3 size: 13 residues. Germline CDR1 and CDR2: SGHDN and FVKESK. The CDR3 reads CASSQDLSHTQYF. CDR3 DNA sequence: TGTGCCAGCAGCCAAGATCTGTCCCATACGCAGTATTTT.

The chain recombines TRBV5-4 with TRBJ2-1; D uncertain. The CDR3 runs 16 residues. V dropped 0 bases and J dropped 4 bases, with 14 bases sitting between them. Germline V gives CDR1 SGHNT, CDR2 YYREEE (reference sequence). This CDR3 is CASSLDPASTYNEQFF. The DNA for the CDR3 is TGTGCCAGCAGCTTGGACCCAGCCTCAACTTACAATGAGCAGTTCTTC. The entire variable domain, with the rest obtained from reference TRBV5-4 and TRBJ2-1, is as follows: ETGVTQSPTHLIKTRGQQVTLRCSSQSGHNTVSWYQQALGQGPQFIFQYYREEENGRGNFPPRFSGLQFPNYSSELNVNALELDDSALYLCASSLDPASTYNEQFFGPGTRLTVL.